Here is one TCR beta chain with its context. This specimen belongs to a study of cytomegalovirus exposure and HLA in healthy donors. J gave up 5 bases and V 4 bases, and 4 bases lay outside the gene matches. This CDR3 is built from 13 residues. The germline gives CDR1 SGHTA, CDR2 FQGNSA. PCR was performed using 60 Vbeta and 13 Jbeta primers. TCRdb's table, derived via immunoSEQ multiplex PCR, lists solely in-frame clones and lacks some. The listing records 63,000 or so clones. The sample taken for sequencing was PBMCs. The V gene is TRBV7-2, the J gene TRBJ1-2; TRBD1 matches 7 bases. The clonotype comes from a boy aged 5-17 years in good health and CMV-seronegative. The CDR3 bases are TGTGCCAGCAGCTACGGACAGGCTTATGGCTACACCTTC. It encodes CASSYGQAYGYTF. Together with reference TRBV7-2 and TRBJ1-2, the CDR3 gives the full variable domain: GAGVSQSPSNKVTEKGKDVELRCDPISGHTALYWYRQSLGQGLEFLIYFQGNSAPDKSGLPSDRFSAERTGGSVSTLTIQRTQQEDSAVYLCASSYGQAYGYTFGSGTRLTVV.